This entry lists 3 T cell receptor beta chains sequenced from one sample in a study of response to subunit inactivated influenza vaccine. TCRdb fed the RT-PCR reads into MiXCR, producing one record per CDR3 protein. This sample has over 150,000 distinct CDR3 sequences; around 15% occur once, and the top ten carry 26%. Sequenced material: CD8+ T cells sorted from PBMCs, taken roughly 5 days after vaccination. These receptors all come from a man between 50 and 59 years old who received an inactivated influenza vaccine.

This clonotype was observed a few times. The CDR3, as DNA: TGTGCCAGCAGCGGGAAGGGACGGGAGAACACCGGGGAGCTGTTTTTT. This encodes CASSGKGRENTGELFF. The chain recombines TRBV9 with TRBJ2-2; the D gene could be TRBD1 or TRBD2 (5 bases each). The CDR3 is made up of 16 amino acids. The V and J ends lost 3 bases and 1 base respectively, with 13 bases between them. Germline-derived CDR1 and CDR2 are SGDLS and YYNGEE.

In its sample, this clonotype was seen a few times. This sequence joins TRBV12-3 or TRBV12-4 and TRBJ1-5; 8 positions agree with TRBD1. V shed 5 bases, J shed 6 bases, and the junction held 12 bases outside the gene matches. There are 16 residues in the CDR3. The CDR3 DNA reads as TGTGCCAGCAGTCCAGCGGTCCTACAGGGGGGTCAGCCCCAGCATTTT. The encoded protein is CASSPAVLQGGQPQHF.

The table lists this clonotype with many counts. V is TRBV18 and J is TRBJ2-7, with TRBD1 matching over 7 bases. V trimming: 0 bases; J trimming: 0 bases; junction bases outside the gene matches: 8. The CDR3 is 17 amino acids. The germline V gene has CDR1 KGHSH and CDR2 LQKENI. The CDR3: CASSPPPATGASYEQYF. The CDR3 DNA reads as TGTGCCAGCTCACCACCGCCGGCAACAGGGGCCTCCTACGAGCAGTACTTC.